Each of the 4 T cell receptor beta chains below was sequenced from the same sample in a study of T cells in Graves' hyperthyroidism and ophthalmopathy. TCR beta CDR3 regions were amplified from RNA. Initially, a first-round RT-PCR of the TCR CDR3 employed the HTBI primer set. TCRdb itself ran the multiplex PCR reads through MiXCR, one entry per CDR3 protein. The sample has 600,000 to 900,000 distinct CDR3 sequences, about a sixth seen once; the top ten hold around 7.7%. The sequencing sample was made of blood. Source of these receptors: a man between 18 and 29 years old with Graves' hyperthyroidism.

This clonotype was recorded at least ten times. This rearrangement joins TRBV28 to TRBJ2-7; 10 nucleotides line up with TRBD1. The J segment lost 2 bases and the V segment lost 4 bases, leaving 5 bases of the junction unmatched. This CDR3 contains 15 residues. Germline V gene sequence: CDR1 MDHEN, CDR2 SYDVKM. The CDR3 coding sequence is TGTGCCAGCAGTTCCGGGACAGGGGTTCCCTACGAGCAGTACTTC. Amino acids: CASSSGTGVPYEQYF.

This clonotype was found many times. CDR3 nucleotide sequence: TGTGCCAGCAGCTTACGAGGGGGACGGACGATGACTAGCACAGATACGCAGTATTTT. Translation: CASSLRGGRTMTSTDTQYF. The chain combines TRBV7-9 with TRBJ2-3; D is perhaps TRBD1 (6 bases). CDR1 and CDR2 from the germline V gene are SEHNR and FQNEAQ (reference sequence). V was cut by 2 bases and J by 0 bases, with 21 bases left in between. The CDR3 sequence is 19 residues long.

In its sample, this clonotype was seen many times. V is TRBV20-1 and J is TRBJ2-7, with 11 bases fitting TRBD2. V lost 4 bases and J lost 4; bases outside the gene matches: 3. Germline V gene lookup returns CDR1 DFQATT and CDR2 SNEGSKA (reference sequence). This CDR3 contains 13 residues. CDR3 in amino acids: CSAILAGVYEQYF. In DNA, the CDR3 is TGCAGTGCTATACTAGCGGGGGTTTACGAGCAGTACTTC.

In this sample, this clonotype turned up a few times. V usage is TRBV6-2 or TRBV6-3 and J usage is TRBJ2-7; no definite D call. V was pared by 0 bases and J by 0 bases, with 15 bases between. The CDR3 extends over 17 amino acids. Germline CDR1 reads MNHEY; CDR2 reads SVGEGT. CDR3 amino acids: CASSYSNAVAISYEQYF. CDR3 nucleotides: TGTGCCAGCAGTTACTCGAACGCAGTCGCCATCTCCTACGAGCAGTACTTC.